A selection of T cell receptor beta chains follows, all from one sample in a study of shared clonotypes between healthy human individuals. The assay was immunoSEQ multiplex PCR, and TCRdb's table has in-frame clones only and misses some. Of 750,000 to 1,000,000 clones listed, nearly 95% are singletons. Specimen: naive CD8+ T cells sorted from blood. All receptors derive from a man younger than 45 in good health. Each CDR3 is given with its conserved first and last residue. The order of the fields is clone size, D gene, J gene, V gene, CDR3 protein, CDR3 DNA. A D gene is named only where the DNA matches it firmly. Not all rows give a size; the values are once, few, many and, for expanded clones, a class.

size: once
D: TRBD2
J: TRBJ2-1
V: TRBV7-3
CDR3: CASSFGTSGSTDEQFF
DNA: TGTGCCAGCAGCTTCGGGACTAGCGGGAGTACTGACGAGCAGTTCTTC

size: .
D: .
J: TRBJ2-7
V: TRBV27
CDR3: CASRSAGRSYEQYF
DNA: TGTGCCAGCAGATCGGCAGGGCGCTCCTACGAGCAGTACTTC

size: .
D: TRBD1
J: TRBJ2-1
V: TRBV7-9
CDR3: CASSSPRDSFTFVQFF
DNA: TGTGCCAGCAGTTCCCCCCGGGACAGTTTTACTTTTGTGCAGTTCTTC

size: .
D: .
J: TRBJ2-7
V: TRBV7-9
CDR3: CASSLGPGLYEQYF
DNA: TGTGCCAGCAGCTTAGGACCGGGGCTCTACGAGCAGTACTTC

size: few
D: TRBD2
J: TRBJ2-5
V: TRBV10-3
CDR3: CAISDRLAGDETQYF
DNA: TGTGCCATCAGTGACCGACTAGCGGGAGACGAGACCCAGTACTTC

size: .
D: .
J: TRBJ2-3
V: TRBV27
CDR3: CASRVLGVQDTQYF
DNA: TGTGCCAGCAGGGTGTTAGGGGTTCAAGATACGCAGTATTTT

size: .
D: .
J: TRBJ2-1
V: TRBV7-7
CDR3: CASSLEVGTNEQFF
DNA: TGTGCTAGCAGCTTAGAGGTCGGTACCAATGAGCAGTTCTTC

size: .
D: TRBD1
J: TRBJ2-7
V: TRBV6-5
CDR3: CASSYSGQASSYEQYF
DNA: TGTGCCAGCAGTTACTCCGGACAGGCGAGCTCCTACGAGCAGTACTTC

size: .
D: .
J: TRBJ2-7
V: TRBV7-9
CDR3: CASSLGYGESYEQYF
DNA: TGTGCCAGCAGCTTAGGTTATGGCGAGAGCTACGAGCAGTACTTC

size: .
D: .
J: TRBJ2-7
V: TRBV13
CDR3: CASSLGADLDQYF
DNA: TGTGCCAGCAGCTTAGGGGCCGACCTCGACCAGTACTTC

size: .
D: .
J: TRBJ1-1
V: TRBV27
CDR3: CASGLRDEAFF
DNA: TGTGCCAGCGGCTTAAGAGATGAAGCTTTCTTT

size: once
D: .
J: TRBJ1-1
V: TRBV4-1
CDR3: CASSLSRGRGIFTEAFF
DNA: TGCGCCAGCAGCCTCAGTCGAGGTCGAGGGATTTTCACTGAAGCTTTCTTT

size: .
D: .
J: TRBJ2-7
V: TRBV7-9
CDR3: CASSSTGGGIYEQYF
DNA: TGTGCCAGCAGCTCTACAGGTGGCGGAATCTACGAGCAGTACTTC

size: .
D: .
J: TRBJ1-5
V: TRBV7-8
CDR3: CASSPGRLSNQPQHF
DNA: TGTGCCAGCAGCCCCGGGAGGTTGAGCAATCAGCCCCAGCATTTT

size: .
D: .
J: TRBJ1-1
V: TRBV5-1
CDR3: CASSLATASEAFF
DNA: TGCGCCAGCAGCTTGGCGACAGCCTCTGAAGCTTTCTTT

size: .
D: .
J: TRBJ1-3
V: TRBV7-9
CDR3: CASSSHRVPGNTIYF
DNA: TGTGCCAGCAGCTCCCACAGGGTACCGGGAAACACCATATATTTT

size: .
D: TRBD1
J: TRBJ1-5
V: TRBV7-3
CDR3: CASSGQGLKQPQHF
DNA: TGTGCCAGCAGCGGACAGGGATTAAAGCAGCCCCAGCATTTT

size: .
D: TRBD2
J: TRBJ2-3
V: TRBV11-3
CDR3: CASSRLAGNITDTQYF
DNA: TGTGCCAGCAGTAGGCTAGCGGGAAATATCACAGATACGCAGTATTTT

size: once
D: .
J: TRBJ2-1
V: TRBV2
CDR3: CASRDREQFF
DNA: TGTGCCAGCAGGGATCGGGAGCAGTTCTTC

size: .
D: .
J: TRBJ2-1
V: TRBV7-2
CDR3: CASSFRVEGHNEQFF
DNA: TGTGCCAGCAGCTTTCGAGTTGAGGGGCACAATGAGCAGTTCTTC

size: .
D: .
J: TRBJ2-2
V: TRBV7-6
CDR3: CASNPRESTGELFF
DNA: TGTGCCAGCAATCCCCGGGAGAGCACCGGGGAGCTGTTTTTT

size: .
D: TRBD1
J: TRBJ2-2
V: TRBV7-9
CDR3: CASTKLRDRDFTGELFF
DNA: TGTGCCAGCACCAAACTTCGGGACAGAGACTTCACCGGGGAGCTGTTTTTT

size: .
D: TRBD2
J: TRBJ2-1
V: TRBV4-1
CDR3: CASSQAYSGRGGYNEQFF
DNA: TGCGCCAGCAGCCAAGCTTATAGCGGGAGAGGGGGTTACAATGAGCAGTTCTTC

size: .
D: .
J: TRBJ2-3
V: TRBV4-3
CDR3: CASSQEGIWETLPSTDTQYF
DNA: TGCGCCAGCAGCCAAGAGGGAATCTGGGAGACCCTACCTAGCACAGATACGCAGTATTTT

size: .
D: .
J: TRBJ1-1
V: TRBV6-1
CDR3: CASRVYTAEAFF
DNA: TGTGCCAGCAGGGTCTACACGGCTGAAGCTTTCTTT

size: .
D: .
J: TRBJ2-3
V: TRBV7-7
CDR3: CASSLSVTPTDTQYF
DNA: TGTGCCAGCAGCTTATCGGTAACACCCACAGATACGCAGTATTTT

size: .
D: .
J: TRBJ2-7
V: TRBV9
CDR3: CASSVGPPAYEQYF
DNA: TGTGCCAGCAGCGTAGGTCCTCCGGCCTACGAGCAGTACTTC

size: .
D: .
J: TRBJ1-4
V: TRBV7-6
CDR3: CASSPSGDEKLFF
DNA: TGTGCCAGCAGCCCATCAGGGGATGAAAAACTGTTTTTT

size: .
D: .
J: TRBJ2-7
V: TRBV13
CDR3: CASSLASISYEQYF
DNA: TGTGCCAGCAGCTTAGCCTCCATCTCCTACGAGCAGTACTTC

size: .
D: TRBD1
J: TRBJ1-2
V: TRBV7-2
CDR3: CASSSTGVVLYGYTF
DNA: TGTGCCAGCAGCTCGACAGGGGTCGTCCTCTATGGCTACACCTTC

size: .
D: .
J: TRBJ2-3
V: TRBV10-2
CDR3: CASSQQGFSTDTQYF
DNA: TGCGCCAGCAGTCAACAGGGTTTTAGCACAGATACGCAGTATTTT

size: .
D: TRBD1
J: TRBJ2-7
V: TRBV19
CDR3: CASTNRGSSYEQYF
DNA: TGTGCCAGTACGAACAGGGGTTCCTCCTACGAGCAGTACTTC

size: few
D: .
J: TRBJ2-5
V: TRBV6-5
CDR3: CASSYTGAQETQYF
DNA: TGTGCCAGCAGTTACACGGGCGCTCAAGAGACCCAGTACTTC

size: .
D: .
J: TRBJ2-7
V: TRBV7-9
CDR3: CASSLKDPGPRGYEQYF
DNA: TGTGCCAGCAGCCTCAAGGATCCGGGACCAAGAGGCTACGAGCAGTACTTC

size: once
D: TRBD1
J: TRBJ2-2
V: TRBV6-5
CDR3: CASTRGWTGELFF
DNA: TGTGCCAGCACCAGGGGGTGGACCGGGGAGCTGTTTTTT

size: .
D: TRBD1
J: TRBJ2-7
V: TRBV15
CDR3: CATSSRDRSYEQYF
DNA: TGTGCCACCAGCTCCCGGGACAGATCCTACGAGCAGTACTTC

size: .
D: .
J: TRBJ2-7
V: TRBV6-6
CDR3: CASSRSGVVDYEQYF
DNA: TGTGCCAGCAGTAGATCAGGGGTTGTCGACTACGAGCAGTACTTC

size: few
D: .
J: TRBJ1-5
V: TRBV27
CDR3: CASSFNTNQPQHF
DNA: TGTGCCAGCAGTTTCAACACCAATCAGCCCCAGCATTTT

size: .
D: .
J: TRBJ1-5
V: TRBV4-2
CDR3: CASSQEAPPAGGWGQPQHF
DNA: TGTGCCAGCAGCCAAGAGGCCCCCCCGGCCGGGGGCTGGGGTCAGCCCCAGCATTTT

size: .
D: .
J: TRBJ1-4
V: TRBV6-6
CDR3: CASSYLTDTEKLFF
DNA: TGTGCCAGCAGTTACTTAACGGACACAGAAAAACTGTTTTTT

size: .
D: .
J: TRBJ2-7
V: TRBV19
CDR3: CASSIDGGQSSTYF
DNA: TGTGCCAGTAGTATAGACGGGGGACAGTCCAGTACGTACTTC

size: .
D: TRBD1
J: TRBJ1-1
V: TRBV28
CDR3: CASSSPATGNRGAFF
DNA: TGTGCCAGCAGTTCCCCGGCGACAGGGAATCGCGGAGCTTTCTTT

size: .
D: .
J: TRBJ2-2
V: TRBV6-6
CDR3: CASSYSFEVLFGELFF
DNA: TGTGCCAGCAGTTACTCCTTTGAGGTCCTATTCGGGGAGCTGTTTTTT

size: once
D: TRBD2
J: TRBJ2-3
V: TRBV11-2
CDR3: CASSLVGGTSGRTQYF
DNA: TGTGCCAGCAGCTTAGTGGGCGGGACTAGCGGGAGGACGCAGTATTTT

size: few
D: .
J: TRBJ2-7
V: TRBV27
CDR3: CASSFPGSYEQYF
DNA: TGTGCCAGCAGTTTCCCGGGTTCCTACGAGCAGTACTTC

size: .
D: .
J: TRBJ1-2
V: TRBV28
CDR3: CASVGGYGYTF
DNA: TGTGCCAGCGTAGGGGGCTATGGCTACACCTTC

size: many
D: TRBD2
J: TRBJ2-7
V: TRBV11-2
CDR3: CASSLVDSGKDEQYF
DNA: TGTGCCAGCAGCTTAGTGGATAGCGGGAAAGACGAGCAGTACTTC

size: .
D: TRBD1
J: TRBJ2-3
V: TRBV4-1
CDR3: CASSQDGTGTDTQYF
DNA: TGCGCCAGCAGCCAAGACGGGACAGGCACAGATACGCAGTATTTT

size: few
D: .
J: TRBJ2-7
V: TRBV18
CDR3: CASSPPGRATAGEQYF
DNA: TGTGCCAGCTCACCACCGGGTCGGGCGACGGCTGGGGAGCAGTACTTC

size: .
D: .
J: TRBJ1-3
V: TRBV11-2
CDR3: CASSLEMISGNTIYF
DNA: TGTGCCAGCAGCTTAGAGATGATATCTGGAAACACCATATATTTT

size: .
D: TRBD2
J: TRBJ2-1
V: TRBV27
CDR3: CASSFGTRDNEQFF
DNA: TGTGCCAGCAGTTTTGGGACTAGGGACAATGAGCAGTTCTTC

size: .
D: .
J: TRBJ1-1
V: TRBV19
CDR3: CASSIGQWNTEAFF
DNA: TGTGCCAGTAGTATAGGGCAGTGGAACACTGAAGCTTTCTTT

size: .
D: .
J: TRBJ2-3
V: TRBV29-1
CDR3: CSVELVGTDTQYF
DNA: TGCAGCGTTGAACTAGTGGGCACAGATACGCAGTATTTT

size: .
D: TRBD2
J: TRBJ2-3
V: TRBV27
CDR3: CASRELAGGLRDTQYF
DNA: TGTGCCAGCAGGGAACTAGCGGGAGGGCTCAGAGATACGCAGTATTTT